These 19 T cell receptor beta chains came from one sample sequenced in a study of blood T cells in healthy people across ages (dated by TCRdb to between 2014 and 2017). The receptor library was made with 5' RACE. The second PCR ran for roughly 7 to 11 cycles and used a J-beta primer mix along with a sample-barcoded 5' primer. TCRdb cleaned the public reads at Q25 with fastp, built clones with MiXCR and kept in-frame beta chains. A single entry per CDR3 protein holds the most common genes and DNA from its merged rows. In this sample the table shows roughly 1.9 million distinct CDR3 sequences, about two fifths of which occur a single time. The top ten hold 23% of the sample. The sample was blood. The origin of the receptors is a human donor in good health.

This clonotype was found a few times. The chain joins TRBV12-3 or TRBV12-4 to TRBJ2-5; 7 bases are shared with TRBD1. This CDR3 is built from 13 residues. V shed 5 bases and J 5 bases; nucleotides not matched to a gene: 5. The CDR3 region is CASSHDRVETQYF. In DNA, the CDR3 is TGTGCCAGCAGTCACGACAGGGTGGAGACCCAGTACTTC.

The rearrangement joins TRBV20-1 to TRBJ2-7, with 10 bases that match TRBD2. The CDR3 sequence is 14 residues long. CDR1 and CDR2 (germline): DFQATT, SNEGSKA (reference sequence). V was clipped by 2 bases and J by 4 bases; unmatched bases: 5. The CDR3 here is CSARSRTSGYEQYF. CDR3 nucleotide sequence: TGCAGTGCTAGATCAAGGACTAGCGGATACGAGCAGTACTTC.

This clonotype showed up just a few times. The chain has TRBV7-9 and TRBJ1-2; the D is unclear. The CDR3 contains 15 residues. Deletions cut 0 bases from V and 4 bases from J, with 12 bases between. Germline V lookup: CDR1 SEHNR, CDR2 FQNEAQ (reference sequence). CDR3 coding DNA: TGTGCCAGCAGCTTAGCGCCAGGAGCGGGCTATGGCTACACCTTC. As protein: CASSLAPGAGYGYTF.

The genes are TRBV9 and TRBJ2-3, with no clear D. CDR3 size: 15 residues. The germline V and J ends were trimmed by 4 bases and 1 base, with 13 bases remaining between them. Germline-derived CDR1 and CDR2 are SGDLS and YYNGEE. CDR3 loop: CASSSRWDRTDTQYF. The CDR3 coding sequence is TGTGCCAGCAGCTCCCGGTGGGATCGCACAGATACGCAGTATTTT.

This clonotype showed up just a few times. The genes are TRBV24-1 and TRBJ2-3, with 11 bases lining up with TRBD2. This CDR3 spans 17 amino acids. V trimming: 4 bases; J trimming: 5 bases; junction bases outside the gene matches: 10. The germline V gene has CDR1 KGHDR and CDR2 SFDVKD. Here the CDR3 reads CATSDLRLAGPGDTQYF. The CDR3, as DNA: TGTGCCACCAGTGACCTTCGACTAGCGGGGCCCGGAGATACGCAGTATTTT.

The chain joins TRBV3-1 to TRBJ2-5, with 11 bases that match TRBD2. Germline loops: CDR1 LGHDT, CDR2 YNNKEL (reference sequence). Losses at the gene ends were 2 bases for V and 4 bases for J; bases not matched to a gene: 6. The CDR3 sequence is 16 residues long. In DNA, the CDR3 is TGTGCCAGCAGCCAACTAGCGGGGGGCGCGAGAGAGACCCAGTACTTC. This gives the protein CASSQLAGGARETQYF.

This clonotype was observed a single time. The chain couples TRBV5-1 to TRBJ2-4, with 11 positions matching TRBD2. The end of the DNA is better explained by TRBJ2-7, so the J call may be wrong. Per the germline V gene, CDR1 is SGHRS and CDR2 is YFSETQ. The CDR3 contains 16 residues. The CDR3 sequence is CASSLILTSGGYEQYF. CDR3 DNA: TGCGCCAGCAGCTTGATTTTAACTAGCGGGGGCTACGAGCAGTACTTC.

V gene TRBV28 combines with J gene TRBJ2-1; tentatively, D is TRBD1 or TRBD2 (7 bases each). Germline CDR1 and CDR2: MDHEN and SYDVKM. Trimming took 6 bases from V and 9 from J, leaving 24 bases between them. The CDR3 is 16 residues long. Here the CDR3 DNA reads TGTGCCAGCAGACGGGGGAGGGGACAGCGCAATGTTGAGCAGTTCTTC. Amino acids: CASRRGRGQRNVEQFF.

This clonotype was recorded a few times. The rearrangement uses TRBV6-6 and TRBJ1-2, with a weak D call TRBD1 (6 bases). The CDR3 contains 13 residues. Per germline, CDR1 MNHNY and CDR2 SVGAGI (reference sequence). Trimming removed 11 bases from V and 5 bases from J, with 18 bases in between. This CDR3 is CAHTSGGEYGYTF. Written as DNA, the CDR3 is TGTGCCCATACCTCGGGGGGCGAGTATGGCTACACCTTC.

The chain employs TRBV24-1 and TRBJ1-1; D remains ambiguous. There are 14 residues in the CDR3. Trimming took 3 bases from V and 0 from J, leaving 7 bases between them. The germline gives CDR1 KGHDR, CDR2 SFDVKD. The CDR3, as DNA: TGTGCCACCAGTGATCACGGAGTGAACACTGAAGCTTTCTTT. It is translated as CATSDHGVNTEAFF.

CDR3 loop: CASRGRGHTDTQYF. In DNA form, the CDR3 reads TGTGCCAGCAGAGGCAGGGGGCACACAGATACGCAGTATTTT. The genes are TRBV2 and TRBJ2-3, with TRBD1 matching over 8 bases. This CDR3 contains 14 residues. Germline V lookup: CDR1 SNHLY, CDR2 FYNNEI. The ends lost 6 bases at V and 2 bases at J; junction bases unmatched: 4.

V gene TRBV4-2 combines with J gene TRBJ2-3; TRBD2 matches at 12 bases. This CDR3 spans 16 amino acids. Germline-derived CDR1 and CDR2 are LGHNA and YNFKEQ. The V and J ends lost 0 bases and 4 bases, in that order; junction bases with no gene match: 2. The CDR3 reads CASSQEGTSGSDTQYF. The CDR3, as DNA: TGTGCCAGCAGCCAAGAAGGGACTAGCGGGTCAGATACGCAGTATTTT.

The rearrangement uses TRBV12-3 or TRBV12-4 and TRBJ2-5; 8 positions match TRBD2. With V trimmed by 3 bases and J by 2 bases, 5 bases remained unmatched. The CDR3 has 15 residues. CDR3 in amino acids: CASSFAGLAQETQYF. The CDR3 DNA sequence: TGTGCCAGCAGTTTCGCCGGACTAGCACAAGAGACCCAGTACTTC.

There are a few counts of this clonotype. The chain uses TRBV12-3 or TRBV12-4 and TRBJ2-1; no clear D. Trimming pared 3 bases from V and 0 bases from J, leaving 9 bases between. CDR3 length equals 15 residues. The CDR3 DNA reads as TGTGCCAGCAGTTTTTATAGCTTCTCCTACAATGAGCAGTTCTTC. It translates to CASSFYSFSYNEQFF.

This clonotype was counted once. The chain carries TRBV7-9 and TRBJ2-2; 8 bases match TRBD2. Germline V lookup: CDR1 SEHNR, CDR2 FQNEAQ (reference sequence). The CDR3 is made up of 15 amino acids. V lost 3 bases and J lost 4; bases outside the gene matches: 4. CDR3 amino acids: CASSFIAGFTGELFF. CDR3 nucleotides: TGTGCCAGCAGCTTTATAGCGGGGTTCACCGGGGAGCTGTTTTTT.

The gene calls are TRBV7-9 and TRBJ2-1, with TRBD1 identical over 8 bases. CDR1 SEHNR and CDR2 FQNEAQ come from the germline V gene (reference sequence). This CDR3 has 15 residues. V shed 0 bases, J shed 7 bases, and the junction held 5 bases outside the gene matches. Here the CDR3 reads CASSLAPGQGNEQFF. In nucleotides, the CDR3 is TGTGCCAGCAGCTTAGCGCCCGGACAGGGAAATGAGCAGTTCTTC. Full variable domain (rest looked up from reference TRBV7-9 and TRBJ2-1): DTGVSQNPRHKITKRGQNVTFRCDPISEHNRLYWYRQTLGQGPEFLTYFQNEAQLEKSRLLSDRFSAERPKGSFSTLEIQRTEQGDSAMYLCASSLAPGQGNEQFFGPGTRLTVL.

This clonotype showed up just once. The chain couples TRBV20-1 to TRBJ1-1; TRBD1 might be the D (5 bases). CDR3 size: 11 residues. V was trimmed by 6 bases and J by 11 bases, leaving 16 bases between them. Germline V gives CDR1 DFQATT, CDR2 SNEGSKA (reference sequence). CDR3 region: CSAPRGLEAFF. The CDR3 bases are TGCAGTGCCCCGAGGGGACTGGAGGCTTTCTTT.

The chain recombines TRBV5-1 with TRBJ2-1, with 7 bases lining up with TRBD2. The CDR3 totals 16 residues. In germline, CDR1 is SGHRS, CDR2 YFSETQ. The V gene end was trimmed by 4 bases and the J gene end by 6 bases; junction bases not matched to a gene: 13. CDR3 in amino acids: CASSPLQRGVCNEQFF. The CDR3 DNA follows: TGCGCCAGCAGCCCTCTCCAGCGGGGAGTCTGCAATGAGCAGTTCTTC.

V usage is TRBV29-1 and J usage is TRBJ2-1; 13 bases agree with TRBD2. The junction had 15 bases not matched to a gene; V was cut back by 7 bases and J by 6 bases. The germline CDR1 and CDR2 sequences are SQVTM and ANQGSEA. The CDR3 has 17 amino acids. CDR3 amino acids: CSETGLAGEKPSNEQFF. In nucleotides, the CDR3 is TGCAGCGAGACCGGACTAGCGGGGGAAAAACCTTCCAATGAGCAGTTCTTC.